This T cell receptor (beta chain) was found in a study of blood T cell repertoires in COVID-19. Study-level information: In each case, the material was cDNA or gDNA derived from T cells, B-cell-depleted T cells, or PBMCs.

TCRdb's copy holds only in-frame clones and misses some; the assay was immunoSEQ multiplex PCR. The profile shows under 130,000 clones, 65% to 80% of them singletons. This CDR3 has 18 residues. With 0 bases clipped from V and 4 bases from J, the junction kept 8 bases outside the gene matches. Germline lookup yields CDR1 SGHAT and CDR2 FQNNGV. This TCR was sampled from a woman in her 70s with acute or convalescent COVID-19. Sequencing input: peripheral blood. The chain carries TRBV11-2 and TRBJ1-6; 8 bases line up with TRBD1. The chain's CDR3 is CASSLEFTGTGYNSPLHF. The CDR3 DNA follows: TGTGCCAGCAGCTTAGAATTCACCGGGACAGGATATAATTCACCCCTCCACTTT.